A single sample gave rise to the 30 T cell receptor beta chains below, sequenced in a study of regulatory T cells in long-lasting Graves disease. Time point here: newly diagnosed GD, antithyroid drugs for less than 3 months. RNA from PBMCs was the source of the TCR library. Relying on iRepertoire HTBI primers and Arm-PCR of CDR3 regions, the team built TCR beta libraries. TCRdb re-called the multiplex PCR reads with MiXCR, one entry per CDR3 protein. Of approximately 440,000 distinct CDR3 sequences listed, roughly 16% are singletons. The same data also went into a second study, on T cells in Graves' hyperthyroidism and ophthalmopathy.

This specimen consisted of peripheral blood mononuclear cells (PBMCs), obtained at new diagnosis, from a patient treated with antithyroid drugs. All receptors come from a man aged 35 to 55 with Graves disease.

Many counts were recorded for this clonotype. V is TRBV7-9 and J is TRBJ2-3; D may be TRBD1 (5 bases). This CDR3 has 16 amino acids. Trimming left V 0 bases short and J 1 base short, with 11 bases between. Germline assignment: CDR1 SEHNR and CDR2 FQNEAQ (reference sequence). In DNA, the CDR3 is TGTGCCAGCAGCTTAGCGCAGGGTTTCGGCACAGATACGCAGTATTTT. Translated: CASSLAQGFGTDTQYF.

This clonotype was detected ten times or more. The chain uses TRBV5-1 and TRBJ2-7, with TRBD2 matching over 7 bases. Per germline, CDR1 SGHRS and CDR2 YFSETQ. Trimming took 0 bases from V and 2 from J; bases not matched to a gene: 2. The CDR3 runs to 14 residues. CDR3 residues: CASSLEAGTYEQYF. The DNA for the CDR3 is TGCGCCAGCAGCTTGGAAGCGGGAACCTACGAGCAGTACTTC.

This clonotype was found many times. V usage is TRBV5-5 and J usage is TRBJ2-7; 9 bases map to TRBD1. The junction had 1 base not matched to a gene; V was cut back by 3 bases and J by 0 bases. The CDR3 totals 14 residues. Germline V gene lookup returns CDR1 SGHKS and CDR2 YYEKEE (reference sequence). CDR3 sequence reads: CASSWDRDSYEQYF. CDR3 DNA: TGTGCCAGCAGCTGGGACAGGGACTCCTACGAGCAGTACTTC.

This clonotype was seen many times. CDR3 in DNA: TGTGCCAGCAGTGTACGGAGACAGGGGAATGAGCAGTTCTTC. It encodes CASSVRRQGNEQFF. V is TRBV2 and J is TRBJ2-1, with 8 positions matching TRBD1. The CDR3 covers 14 residues. Per germline, CDR1 SNHLY and CDR2 FYNNEI. Unmatched junction bases numbered 6, after V lost 4 bases and J lost 7 bases.

The V call is TRBV7-9, the J call TRBJ2-7; perhaps TRBD1 as D (7 bases). V lost 6 bases to trimming and J lost 9 bases, with 12 bases between them. This CDR3 has 11 residues. Germline values: CDR1 SEHNR, CDR2 FQNEAQ (reference sequence). The CDR3 sequence: CASSRQGGQYF. The DNA of the CDR3 is TGTGCCAGCAGTCGCCAGGGGGGGCAGTACTTC.

Many counts were recorded for this clonotype. The J gene is TRBJ2-7, the V gene TRBV29-1; a possible D gene is TRBD1 (6 bases). Trimming shortened V by 3 bases and J by 5 bases, and 14 bases separated the two germline ends. Germline V gene lookup returns CDR1 SQVTM and CDR2 ANQGSEA. This CDR3 contains 13 residues. CDR3 nucleotide sequence: TGCAGCGTTGAGGGGGCCGGCGAAAACGAGCAGTACTTC. It specifies CSVEGAGENEQYF.

For this clonotype: At one of its ends the junction is not consistent with the germline gene, which may arise from a read error. V gene TRBV7-2 combines with J gene TRBJ1-3, with a weak D call TRBD1 (5 bases). This CDR3 contains 17 residues. Germline V gene data show CDR1 as SGHTA and CDR2 as FQGNSA. The CDR3 DNA reads TGTGCCAGCAACTTAGACGTTGGCAGGGCCTCTGGAAACACCATATATTTT. Its translation is CASNLDVGRASGNTIYF.

J is TRBJ2-1 and V is TRBV12-3 or TRBV12-4; TRBD2 matches at 10 bases. Trimming took 1 base from V and 10 from J; bases not matched to a gene: 10. There are 16 residues in the CDR3. The CDR3 protein is CASSLELAGALLEQFF. The CDR3 bases are TGTGCCAGCAGTTTAGAGCTAGCGGGAGCTCTATTGGAGCAGTTCTTC.

V is TRBV6-1 and J is TRBJ2-1; 8 positions agree with TRBD1. Germline CDR1 reads MNHNS; CDR2 reads SASEGT. The V and J ends lost 6 bases and 14 bases, in that order; junction bases with no gene match: 3. This CDR3 comprises 10 residues. The CDR3 DNA reads TGTGCCAGCAGGGACAGGGAGGAGTTCTTC. Translation: CASRDREEFF.

This clonotype was seen more than once but under ten times. The V gene is TRBV19, the J gene TRBJ1-1, with a tentative D call TRBD1 (6 bases). Trimming left V 7 bases short and J 1 base short, with 16 bases between. Germline values: CDR1 LNHDA, CDR2 SQIVND (reference sequence). CDR3 length: 15 residues. The CDR3 sequence is CASNWGDRRNTEAFF. CDR3 sequence (DNA): TGTGCCAGTAATTGGGGAGACAGGAGGAACACTGAAGCTTTCTTT.

This clonotype came up many times. The chain recombines TRBV24-1 with TRBJ2-1; TRBD2 matches at 8 bases. Germline V gene lookup returns CDR1 KGHDR and CDR2 SFDVKD. CDR3 length equals 16 residues. Trimming removed 4 bases from V and 4 bases from J; junction bases left unmatched: 8. CDR3 loop: CATSEETSGLYNEQFF. The DNA of the CDR3 is TGTGCCACCAGTGAGGAAACTAGCGGTCTTTACAATGAGCAGTTCTTC.

This clonotype was counted many times. The gene calls are TRBV7-8 and TRBJ2-3; 10 bases line up with TRBD1. CDR1 is SGHVS and CDR2 is FQNEAQ in the germline V gene. V shed 0 bases and J 6 bases; nucleotides not matched to a gene: 6. This CDR3 is 16 amino acids long. CDR3 bases: TGTGCCAGCAGCTTAGCCCGGACAGGGGGAGCCGATACGCAGTATTTT. It specifies CASSLARTGGADTQYF.

This clonotype was detected many times. The chain links TRBV20-1 to TRBJ1-1; D is unclear. In germline, CDR1 is DFQATT, CDR2 SNEGSKA (reference sequence). Trimming removed 4 bases from V and 1 base from J, with 4 bases in between. The CDR3 covers 11 residues. CDR3 DNA sequence: TGCAGTGCTAAAGGGAACACTGAAGCTTTCTTT. This encodes CSAKGNTEAFF.

This clonotype was counted at least ten times. This chain connects TRBV7-3 to TRBJ2-5, with D uncertain. From germline, CDR1 is SGHTA and CDR2 FQGTGA. CDR3 length equals 13 residues. Trimming removed 2 bases from V and 1 base from J, with 5 bases in between. The CDR3 bases are TGTGCCAGCAGCTTAGGGGTCCAAGAGACCCAGTACTTC. Translating it yields CASSLGVQETQYF.

A few counts support this clonotype. At one end, the junction sequence differs from germline, possibly due to a read error. The chain links TRBV19 to TRBJ2-1; maybe TRBD2 (6 bases). This CDR3 has 15 amino acids. CDR1 and CDR2 (germline): LNHDA, SQIVND (reference sequence). The CDR3 spells CASSPRLGSHNEQFF. The CDR3 nucleotides read TGTGCCAGTAGTCCCCGACTAGGCTCCCACAATGAGCAGTTCTTC.

This clonotype was detected many times. The chain combines TRBV12-3 or TRBV12-4 with TRBJ2-7; possibly TRBD1 or TRBD2 for D (5 bases each). The germline V and J ends were trimmed by 6 bases and 2 bases, with 17 bases remaining between them. The CDR3 is 15 amino acids. In DNA form, the CDR3 reads TGTGCCAGCAGGGGGGATGTCGCAAGTCCCTACGAGCAGTACTTC. This sequence encodes CASRGDVASPYEQYF.

This clonotype was seen at least ten times. The chain joins TRBV15 to TRBJ2-5, with D tentatively TRBD2 (5 bases). V gave up 1 base and J gave up 2 bases, with 11 bases separating them. The CDR3 runs to 15 residues. Looked up from germline, CDR1 is LNHNV and CDR2 is YYDKDF (reference sequence). The CDR3 protein is CATSRVVLAQETQYF. The DNA for the CDR3 is TGTGCCACCAGCAGAGTGGTCCTAGCTCAAGAGACCCAGTACTTC.

The genes are TRBV28 and TRBJ2-7, with TRBD1 identical over 11 bases. The germline CDR1 and CDR2 sequences are MDHEN and SYDVKM. The CDR3 has 15 residues. V lost 7 bases and J lost 5; bases outside the gene matches: 10. CDR3: CASNALGTGGNEQYF. In DNA, the CDR3 is TGTGCCAGCAACGCATTGGGGACAGGGGGAAACGAGCAGTACTTC.

This clonotype came up many times. This chain uses TRBV19 with TRBJ2-1; D might be TRBD1 (9 bases). Germline V gene lookup returns CDR1 LNHDA and CDR2 SQIVND (reference sequence). The V and J ends lost 7 bases and 4 bases respectively, with 23 bases between them. The CDR3 has 17 residues. CDR3 in DNA: TGTGCCAGTAAAGGGACAGGGCTGGCGGGAGGATACAATGAGCAGTTCTTC. Translation: CASKGTGLAGGYNEQFF.

The chain couples TRBV6-2 or TRBV6-3 to TRBJ2-3; TRBD1 or TRBD2 may be the D gene (5 bases each). V was trimmed by 2 bases and J by 5 bases, leaving 17 bases between them. The CDR3 runs 16 residues. Germline assignment: CDR1 MNHEY and CDR2 SVGEGT. CDR3 sequence: CASSYAGTPPGDTQYF. CDR3 coding DNA: TGTGCCAGCAGTTACGCCGGGACGCCCCCTGGAGATACGCAGTATTTT.

This clonotype was picked up a small number of times. The V gene is TRBV5-4, the J gene TRBJ2-1; TRBD1 matches 8 bases. J lost 0 bases, V lost 3 bases, and 2 bases had no gene match. Germline CDR1 and CDR2: SGHNT and YYREEE (reference sequence). CDR3 size: 15 residues. CDR3 in DNA: TGTGCCAGCAGCTCGACAGGGGACTCCTACAATGAGCAGTTCTTC. It codes for CASSSTGDSYNEQFF.

In its sample, this clonotype was seen once. This clone may be a read error of a much larger clone one base away. CDR3 amino acids: CASSPGTVPGNTIYF. DNA of the CDR3: TGTGCCAGCAGCCCCGGGACAGTCCCTGGAAACACCATATATTTT. The rearrangement uses TRBV11-2 and TRBJ1-3, with 7 bases aligning to TRBD1. V trimming: 5 bases; J trimming: 2 bases; junction bases outside the gene matches: 6. The length of the CDR3 is 15 residues. Germline CDR1 and CDR2: SGHAT and FQNNGV.

The CDR3 DNA is TGTGCCAGCAGTTTAACGGCTTTCACTGAAGCTTTCTTT. It yields the protein CASSLTAFTEAFF. The chain joins TRBV6-9 to TRBJ1-1; the D is unclear. V lost 4 bases and J lost 4, with 10 bases in between. The germline CDR1 and CDR2 sequences are MNHGY and SVAAGI. The CDR3 sequence is 13 residues long.

Ten or more counts support this clonotype. The CDR3, as DNA: TGTGCCAGCAGAATGAGACTCGTTTCCCTTTACAATGAGCAGTTCTTC. It specifies CASRMRLVSLYNEQFF. This chain uses TRBV28 with TRBJ2-1; unclear D gene. The CDR3 totals 16 residues. The V end lost 6 bases, the J end lost 4 bases, and 19 bases lay between the germline ends. The germline CDR1 and CDR2 sequences are MDHEN and SYDVKM.

This clonotype came up many times. The chain is built from TRBV28 and TRBJ2-3; 12 positions match TRBD2. There are 14 residues in the CDR3. The junction had 6 bases not matched to a gene; V was cut back by 8 bases and J by 6 bases. The germline V gene encodes CDR1 MDHEN and CDR2 SYDVKM. In nucleotides, the CDR3 is TGTGCCAGCGCGACTAGCGGGAGTCTGGATACGCAGTATTTT. It specifies CASATSGSLDTQYF.

This clonotype was picked up many times. This chain links TRBV28 with TRBJ2-3; D call uncertain. V lost 6 bases and J 2 bases, leaving 9 bases between the germline ends. CDR3 length equals 13 residues. Germline V lookup: CDR1 MDHEN, CDR2 SYDVKM. The CDR3 spells CASRRLNTDTQYF. The CDR3 DNA is TGTGCCAGCAGGCGTTTGAACACAGATACGCAGTATTTT.

This clonotype was observed many times. This rearrangement joins TRBV12-3 or TRBV12-4 to TRBJ2-7; no definite D call. The CDR3 totals 12 residues. The V and J ends lost 5 bases and 5 bases respectively, with 10 bases between them. The CDR3 loop reads CASSPAANEQYF. Written as DNA, the CDR3 is TGTGCCAGCAGTCCGGCGGCCAACGAGCAGTACTTC.

This clonotype was detected a few times. This chain connects TRBV6-1 to TRBJ1-2; a weak D match, TRBD1 (6 bases). V dropped 7 bases and J dropped 2 bases, with 14 bases sitting between them. From germline, CDR1 is MNHNS and CDR2 SASEGT. This CDR3 is 14 amino acids long. The chain's CDR3 is CASISGVGNYGYTF. Written as DNA, the CDR3 is TGTGCCAGCATTTCAGGGGTAGGGAACTATGGCTACACCTTC.

This sequence joins TRBV4-2 and TRBJ2-2; 10 bases map to TRBD2. The CDR3 contains 20 residues. From germline, CDR1 is LGHNA and CDR2 YNFKEQ. With 0 bases clipped from V and 4 bases from J, the junction kept 14 bases outside the gene matches. The CDR3 loop reads CASSQEGVVSGRVGTGELFF. The CDR3 DNA reads TGTGCCAGCAGCCAAGAGGGTGTAGTGAGCGGGAGGGTCGGCACCGGGGAGCTGTTTTTT.

This clonotype was seen many times. The chain couples TRBV12-5 to TRBJ2-7; D perhaps matches TRBD2 (6 bases). The germline CDR1 and CDR2 sequences are LGHNT and FRNRAP. The CDR3 is 14 residues long. Trimming shortened V by 8 bases and J by 2 bases, and 16 bases separated the two germline ends. CDR3 DNA sequence: TGTGCTAGTACCGTATCCGGCGGGGCCTACGAGCAGTACTTC. Translating gives CASTVSGGAYEQYF.